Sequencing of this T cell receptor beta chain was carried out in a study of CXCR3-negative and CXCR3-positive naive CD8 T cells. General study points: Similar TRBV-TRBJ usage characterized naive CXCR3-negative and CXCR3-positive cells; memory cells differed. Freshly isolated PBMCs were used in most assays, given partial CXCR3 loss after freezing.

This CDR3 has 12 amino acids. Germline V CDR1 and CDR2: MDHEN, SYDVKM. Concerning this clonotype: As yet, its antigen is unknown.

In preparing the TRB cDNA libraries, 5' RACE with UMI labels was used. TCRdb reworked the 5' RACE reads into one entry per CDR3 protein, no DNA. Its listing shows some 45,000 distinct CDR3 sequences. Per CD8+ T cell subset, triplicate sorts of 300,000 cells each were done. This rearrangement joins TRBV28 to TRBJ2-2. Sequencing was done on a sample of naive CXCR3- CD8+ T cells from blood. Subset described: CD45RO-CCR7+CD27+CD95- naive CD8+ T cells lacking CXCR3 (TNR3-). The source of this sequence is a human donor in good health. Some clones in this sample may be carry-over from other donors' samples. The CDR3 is CASSIRTGELFF.